These 12 T cell receptor beta chains share one sample of origin, sequenced in a study of early T cells in non-severe SARS-CoV-2 infection. Each CDR3 protein gets one entry after TCRdb re-called the 5' RACE reads with MiXCR. The sample consists of 99,000 or so distinct CDR3 sequences, 16% of them appearing once. Sequences were obtained from whole blood. These receptors all stem from an adult who was a healthcare worker with PCR-confirmed SARS-CoV-2 infection or an uninfected control (not recorded which).

This chain joins TRBV6-6 and TRBJ2-1, with 7 bases aligning to TRBD1. The germline V gene encodes CDR1 MNHNY and CDR2 SVGAGI (reference sequence). Unmatched junction bases numbered 2, after V lost 8 bases and J lost 1 base. The length of the CDR3 is 13 residues. The CDR3 loop is CASGTASYNEQFF. CDR3 bases: TGTGCCAGCGGGACAGCTTCCTACAATGAGCAGTTCTTC.

The J gene is TRBJ1-2, the V gene TRBV7-9, with 11 bases aligning to TRBD1. V lost 9 bases to trimming and J lost 6 bases; unmatched junction nucleotides: 12. Germline loops: CDR1 SEHNR, CDR2 FQNEAQ (reference sequence). CDR3 length: 15 residues. The CDR3 region has the DNA TGTGCCAGTGACACCCCCGGGACAGGGGGAGATGGCTACACCTTC. Translation: CASDTPGTGGDGYTF.

The chain links TRBV12-3 or TRBV12-4 to TRBJ1-4; no definite D call. The CDR3 has 13 residues. V lost 5 bases and J 8 bases, leaving 12 bases between the germline ends. CDR3: CASSPGVQEKLFF. CDR3 nucleotides: TGTGCCAGCAGTCCGGGAGTTCAGGAAAAACTGTTTTTT.

As to this clonotype: A read error is possible here, since a much larger clone lies one base away. The rearrangement joins TRBV28 to TRBJ1-5; 7 bases match TRBD1. V lost 5 bases, J lost 2 bases, and 3 bases stayed unmatched. The CDR3 consists of 14 residues. Germline values: CDR1 MDHEN, CDR2 SYDVKM. The CDR3 is CASSDRVGNQPQHF. The CDR3 nucleotides are TGTGCCAGCAGTGACAGGGTAGGCAATCAGCCCCAGCATTTT.

This sequence joins TRBV27 and TRBJ2-2, with D unclear. The CDR3 sequence is 13 residues long. The V and J ends lost 9 bases and 1 base respectively, with 9 bases between them. Germline CDR1 is MNHEY and CDR2 is SMNVEV (reference sequence). CDR3 loop: CASRRWNTGELFF. The CDR3 nucleotides read TGTGCCAGTAGACGTTGGAACACCGGGGAGCTGTTTTTT.

The CDR3 DNA follows: TGCAGTGCTAGAGTAGCGGGAGTTGGGGAGACCCAGTACTTC. Residues: CSARVAGVGETQYF. The chain combines TRBV20-1 with TRBJ2-5; TRBD2 agrees at 9 bases. This CDR3 spans 14 amino acids. The V gene end was trimmed by 1 base and the J gene end by 5 bases; junction bases not matched to a gene: 5. From germline, CDR1 is DFQATT and CDR2 SNEGSKA (reference sequence).

The rearrangement joins TRBV2 to TRBJ1-4; 7 bases map to TRBD1. The CDR3 spans 13 residues. Trimming at V came to 8 bases and at J to 7 bases, leaving 7 bases not matched to a gene. Germline CDR1 is SNHLY and CDR2 is FYNNEI. The CDR3 DNA is TGTGCCAGCTCTTGGCAGGGGGGTGAAAAACTGTTTTTT. Translating gives CASSWQGGEKLFF.

V usage is TRBV28 and J usage is TRBJ1-2, with unresolved D. The V and J ends lost 2 bases and 10 bases respectively, with 11 bases between them. CDR1 and CDR2 (germline): MDHEN, SYDVKM. CDR3 length equals 12 residues. DNA for the CDR3: TGTGCCAGCAGTTTAAGCCGACTGCCCTACACCTTC. Protein sequence: CASSLSRLPYTF.

This clonotype was counted between two and nine times. CDR3 nucleotide sequence: TGCAGTGCTTGCGATGGTATCGAGCAGTACTTC. Translating it yields CSACDGIEQYF. The chain employs TRBV20-1 and TRBJ2-7; D remains ambiguous. CDR1 and CDR2 from the germline V gene are DFQATT and SNEGSKA (reference sequence). Trimming removed 5 bases from V and 6 bases from J, with 11 bases in between. This CDR3 comprises 11 residues.

The chain couples TRBV7-2 to TRBJ2-2; D call uncertain. Trimming left V 5 bases short and J 4 bases short, with 11 bases between. The CDR3 consists of 14 residues. Looked up from germline, CDR1 is SGHTA and CDR2 is FQGNSA. The CDR3 region is CASSPDASTGELFF. The CDR3 nucleotides are TGTGCCAGCAGCCCGGACGCCAGCACCGGGGAGCTGTTTTTT.

The chain employs TRBV12-3 or TRBV12-4 and TRBJ1-5; D is possibly TRBD1 (6 bases). Between the trimmed V and J ends, which lost 5 bases and 1 base, there was a span of 24 bases. The CDR3 sequence is 19 residues long. The DNA of the CDR3 is TGTGCCAGCAGTGTAACTGTCGGCGTTGTCAGGGGCAGCAATCAGCCCCAGCATTTT. Its protein is CASSVTVGVVRGSNQPQHF.

V and J are TRBV2 and TRBJ2-3; D not resolved. The germline V and J ends were trimmed by 6 bases and 3 bases, with 13 bases remaining between them. Looked up from germline, CDR1 is SNHLY and CDR2 is FYNNEI. There are 14 residues in the CDR3. The CDR3 is CASSRFQNTDTQYF. As DNA, the CDR3 is TGTGCCAGCAGCCGATTCCAAAATACAGATACGCAGTATTTT.